This TCR beta chain is from a study of tumor-infiltrating lymphocytes in primary liver carcinoma (dated by TCRdb to between 2016 and 2019). The study in broad terms: Hepatocellular carcinoma (four) or combined HCC and intrahepatic cholangiocarcinoma (one) was present in the five patients, who were three men and two women aged 30 to 69 years. A total of 35 specimens from 5 patients went through TCRbeta repertoire sequencing, namely 25 tumor regions, 5 adjacent noncancerous liver tissues and 5 peripheral blood samples. Roughly 3.65 to 8 million productive TCRbeta reads were obtained per sample, and no significant difference in read depth was found between tissue types. The study combined TCRbeta repertoire sequencing, expression microarrays and whole-exome sequencing across five regions of each liver tumor, with adjacent normal tissue and blood. Reproducibility between technical replicate repertoires was high, with correlation coefficients above 0.95 and mean shared-clone rates roughly 0.87. The tumors of the five patients were staged as T1-T3 N0M0, with maximum diameters ranging from roughly 4 to 10 cm. To link TCRbeta repertoire diversity to the local molecular phenotype, the approximately 24 tumor region samples were profiled with Agilent mRNA microarrays. Study-wide conclusions, independent of this receptor: Only the TCR beta chain was sequenced, so true repertoire diversity is likely underestimated because unpaired alpha chains were not captured. A significantly larger repertoire fraction was made up by the top 250 clones in tumors than in blood (p = 0.039). Just about 8-24% of top clones turned up in all five regions of a tumor, which suggests spatial heterogeneity among tumor-infiltrating T cells. With just 4 to 6 patients in the study, the authors point out that the findings should be validated in a larger study. Repertoire overlap was higher between tumor regions (mean about 35%) than tumor-adjacent (approximately 17%) or tumor-blood (14%) pairs, consistent with antigen-driven expansion. Comparison of CD4+ and CD8+ T cell repertoires was precluded by the use of bulk unsorted samples.

Starting from about 550 ng total RNA, TCRbeta-specific cDNA was produced by reverse transcription with a constant-region primer and ProtoScript II reverse transcriptase. TCRbeta libraries were built with three nested multiplex PCR rounds, a slightly modified ARM-PCR procedure. Sample barcodes and Illumina adapters were added in a final 25-cycle PCR with Deep VentR polymerase. Before sequencing, amplicons of 200-500 bp were gel-purified using a QIAquick gel extraction kit. TCRbeta amplicons were sequenced on an Illumina HiSeq 2500 with 250-bp paired-end reads. In the paper's pipeline: Trimmomatic v0.33 was used to quality-trim the reads, and FLASH v1.2.11 was used to merge paired reads so that full CDR3 sequences could be recovered. V, D and J germline segments were assigned to the rearranged TCRbeta sequences using MiGEC v1.2.1b. Clonotype statistics, along with Shannon-Wiener diversity indices, were calculated using VDJtools v1.0.0. To reduce sampling bias, subsequent analyses other than the diversity analysis used only the 250 most abundant clonotypes in each sample. TCRdb ran its own pipeline on the public reads, namely fastp trimming at Q25 and MiXCR clone calling, and kept in-frame beta chains. One record per CDR3 amino acid sequence lists the most common genes and DNA. For this entry, the V and J calls and clone size follow TCRdb and not the study's own pipeline. The sample table shows approximately 120,000 distinct CDR3 sequences, and around 64% are seen once. The top ten clonotypes cover 7.5% to 8.5% of the sample.

Total RNA and DNA were co-extracted from roughly 18-30 mg of bulk tissue with the AllPrep DNA/RNA mini kit, without cell sorting. Between late 2015 and early 2016, a few patients in China with histopathologically diagnosed primary liver carcinoma had surgical resection. At the time of sampling, the patients had chronic HBV infection and had not received any treatment. Each tumor was sampled at five spatially separated regions: the tumor centre plus the superior, inferior, left-lateral and right-lateral poles. According to histology, viable tumor cells made up more than 85% of every tumor sample. Fresh tumor and adjacent tissue pieces were bisected; one half was stored in RNAlater at -80°C, the other sent for histology. Comments on this clonotype: Its target antigen remains unknown. The input lacks base qualities; no much larger clone sits a single base away.

The receptor comes from a woman aged 55-75 years with primary liver carcinoma and hepatitis B virus infection. The source material was liver tumor tissue from sampling region 3. The cell subset or site label, as the study defines it: tumor region T3, left-lateral pole.

The CDR3 has the sequence CASSFFGEQFF. In nucleotide form, the sequence is TGTGCCAGCAGTTTTTTCGGTGAGCAGTTCTTC. The rearrangement joined TRBV28 to TRBJ2-1, with the identity of the D gene unclear. Including cysteine and phenylalanine, the CDR3 has 11 amino acids. Only the CDR3 part of the read is kept: 33 bases, read in frame from the first base. Reading the germline V gene gives CDR1 MDHEN and CDR2 SYDVKM. Relative to germline, V is 3 bases shorter and J is 9 bases shorter, with 6 bases between their ends.